This TCR beta chain came from a study of T cell responses to AZD1222 COVID-19 vaccine. Analysis merged second doses at about 4 or about 12 weeks. As to this clone: The antigen is unknown.

Sequencing was performed with immunoSEQ multiplex PCR; in TCRdb, only in-frame clones are kept and a portion is missing. The sample contains fewer than 180,000 clones, around nine tenths of which appear only once. Overall study results and limits: Two doses of AZD1222 preceded a rise in Spike-specific TCR breadth and depth. Spike was spanned by vaccine-associated CD4 TCRs, which were dominant at 160-218 and 743-854.

Germline loops: CDR1 SGHRS, CDR2 YFSETQ. V lost 4 bases to trimming and J lost 4 bases, with 24 bases between them. This CDR3 has 18 amino acids. V is TRBV5-1 and J is TRBJ1-3; no definite D call. This clonotype was sampled from an adult who received the AZD1222 COVID-19 vaccine. This specimen consisted of peripheral blood, obtained 28 days after the second AZD1222 dose. CDR3 nucleotides: TGCGCCAGCAGCCGGGGAGTTGGAACGGCGGGATCGGGAAACACCATATATTTT. Translation: CASSRGVGTAGSGNTIYF.